The present TCR beta chain was sequenced within a study of blood T cell repertoires in COVID-19 (dated by TCRdb to the early 2020s). With respect to the entire study: Samples covering the acute and convalescent phases of COVID-19 were provided by collaborators in the United States, Italy and Spain. The prospective study material was composed of cDNA or gDNA derived from T cells, B-cell-depleted T cells, or PBMCs. Deeply sampled blood TCRbeta repertoires from subjects exposed to, actively infected with, or recovered from COVID-19 were included in the dataset. A freely available public database, intended as a resource for researchers studying the immune response to SARS-CoV-2, is where the repertoires were released. The samples were drawn from two sources: the first 160 participants of the ongoing ImmuneRACE study, and fewer than 1,500 subjects contributed by 6 global collaborators. A de-identified subject ID, COVID-19 status, age in years and sex were almost always included in the sample metadata. Where HLA class I and class II types were available, the types were taken from metadata supplied by the sample provider, not from assay-based typing.

The paper's findings and limits, for the study overall: The quantity of clinical and demographic metadata differed by source and by participant and was supplied without curation.

TCRbeta CDR3 regions were amplified from genomic DNA by means of the immunoSEQ Assay, a bias-controlled multiplex PCR. On the authors' methods: Within the assay, amplification of reference gene primers was used to estimate how many nucleated cells each sample contained. To quantify the absolute abundance of each unique TCRbeta CDR3 rearrangement, sequence reads were collapsed and filtered. For each sample, productive Simpson clonality was calculated by taking the square root of Simpson's diversity index across productive rearrangements. TCRdb provides this immuneACCESS table in a form limited to in-frame rearrangements. Some clones are lacking; in checked studies, under half of them reflect an unresolved V gene, and why the rest are absent is not known. D and trimming come from the DNA, and the V and J calls and clone size come from that table. Here the sample has more than 30,000 clones; 70% to 90% occur a single time. The ten largest clones capture about an eighth of the sample.

At the junction V is shortened by 6 bases and J by 5 bases; bases outside the gene matches: 5. Its CDR3 holds 13 amino acids, cysteine through phenylalanine. CDR3 DNA only is kept here, 39 bases in frame from base 1. Taken from the germline V gene, the CDR1 and CDR2 loops are MNHEY and SVGAGI. Note on this clone: Its antigen remains unidentified. No quality values exist for individual bases; no much larger clone is one base distant.

Each collaborating institution followed its own protocols to collect whole blood in K2EDTA tubes. For TCRbeta analysis, collaborator samples were shipped as frozen whole blood, as isolated PBMCs, or as DNA extracted from either sample type. The sequencing sample was made of peripheral blood. The rearrangement combines TRBV6-5 with TRBJ1-1; 8 central bases correspond to TRBD1. The TCR was taken from a man between 60 and 75 years old with active COVID-19. The DNA reads as follows: TGTGCCAGCAGAAGGACAGGGATGACTGAAGCTTTCTTT. The encoded protein is CASRRTGMTEAFF.